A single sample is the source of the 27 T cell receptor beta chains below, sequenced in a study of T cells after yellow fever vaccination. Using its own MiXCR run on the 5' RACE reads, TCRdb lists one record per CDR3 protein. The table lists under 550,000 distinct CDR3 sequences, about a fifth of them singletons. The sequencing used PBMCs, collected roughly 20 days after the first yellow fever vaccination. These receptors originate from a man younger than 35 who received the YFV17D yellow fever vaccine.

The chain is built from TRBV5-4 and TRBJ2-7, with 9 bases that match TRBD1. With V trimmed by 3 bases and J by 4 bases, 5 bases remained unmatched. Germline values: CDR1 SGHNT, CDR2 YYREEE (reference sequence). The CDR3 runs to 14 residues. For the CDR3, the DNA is TGTGCCAGCAGCTCCCGGACAGGGGTTTACGAGCAGTACTTC. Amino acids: CASSSRTGVYEQYF.

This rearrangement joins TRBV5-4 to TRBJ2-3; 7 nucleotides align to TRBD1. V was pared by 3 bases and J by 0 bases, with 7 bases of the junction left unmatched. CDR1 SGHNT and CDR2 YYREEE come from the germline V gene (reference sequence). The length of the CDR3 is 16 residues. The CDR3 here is CASSSRQGASTDTQYF. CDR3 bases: TGTGCCAGCAGCTCAAGACAGGGAGCTAGCACAGATACGCAGTATTTT.

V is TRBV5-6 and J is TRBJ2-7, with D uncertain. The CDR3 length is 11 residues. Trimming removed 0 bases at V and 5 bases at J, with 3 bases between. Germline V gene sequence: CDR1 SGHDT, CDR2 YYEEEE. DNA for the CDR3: TGTGCCAGCAGCTTGGGCCACGAGCAGTACGTC. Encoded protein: CASSLGHEQYV.

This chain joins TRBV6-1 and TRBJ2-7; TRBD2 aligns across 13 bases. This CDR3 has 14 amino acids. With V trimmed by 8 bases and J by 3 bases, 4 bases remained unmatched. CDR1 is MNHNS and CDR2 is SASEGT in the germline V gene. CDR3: CASARTSGSYEQYF. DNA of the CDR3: TGTGCCAGCGCTCGGACTAGCGGGAGCTACGAGCAGTACTTC.

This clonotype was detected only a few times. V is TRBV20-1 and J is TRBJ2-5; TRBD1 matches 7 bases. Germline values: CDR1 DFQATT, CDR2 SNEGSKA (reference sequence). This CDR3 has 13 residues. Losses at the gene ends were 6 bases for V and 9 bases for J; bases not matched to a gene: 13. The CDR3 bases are TGCAGTGCCCCGGACAGGTTCGGGTATGCCCAGTACTTC. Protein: CSAPDRFGYAQYF.

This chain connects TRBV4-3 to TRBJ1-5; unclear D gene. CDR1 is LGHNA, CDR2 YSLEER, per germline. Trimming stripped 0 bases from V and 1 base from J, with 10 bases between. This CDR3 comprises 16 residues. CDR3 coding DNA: TGCGCCAGCAGCCAAGACTCGGACGGGAGCAATCAGCCCCAGCATTTT. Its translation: CASSQDSDGSNQPQHF.

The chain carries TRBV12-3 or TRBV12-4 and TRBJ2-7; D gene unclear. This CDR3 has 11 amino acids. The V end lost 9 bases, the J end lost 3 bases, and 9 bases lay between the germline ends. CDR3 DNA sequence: TGTGCCAGTACAAACAGCTACGAGCAGTACTTC. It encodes CASTNSYEQYF.

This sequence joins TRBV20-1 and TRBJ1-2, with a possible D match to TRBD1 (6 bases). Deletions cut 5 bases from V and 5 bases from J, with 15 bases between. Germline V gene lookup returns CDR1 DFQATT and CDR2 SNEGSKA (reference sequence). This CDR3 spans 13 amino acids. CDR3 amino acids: CSAVRQASYGYTF. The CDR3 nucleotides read TGCAGTGCTGTCCGACAGGCCTCATATGGCTACACCTTC.

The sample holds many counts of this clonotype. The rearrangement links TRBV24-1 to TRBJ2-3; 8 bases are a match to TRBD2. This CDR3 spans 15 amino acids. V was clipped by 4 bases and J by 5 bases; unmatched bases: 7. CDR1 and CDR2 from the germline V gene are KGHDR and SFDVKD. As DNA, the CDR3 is TGTGCCACCAGTGACCCCGGGGGGGTAGGAGATACGCAGTATTTT. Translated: CATSDPGGVGDTQYF.

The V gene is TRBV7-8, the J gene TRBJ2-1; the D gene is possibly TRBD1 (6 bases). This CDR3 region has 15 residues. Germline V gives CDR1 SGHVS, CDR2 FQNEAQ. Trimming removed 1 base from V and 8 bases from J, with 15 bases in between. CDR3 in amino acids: CASSLDPGDVDEQFF. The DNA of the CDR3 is TGTGCCAGCAGCTTAGATCCAGGGGACGTCGATGAGCAGTTCTTC.

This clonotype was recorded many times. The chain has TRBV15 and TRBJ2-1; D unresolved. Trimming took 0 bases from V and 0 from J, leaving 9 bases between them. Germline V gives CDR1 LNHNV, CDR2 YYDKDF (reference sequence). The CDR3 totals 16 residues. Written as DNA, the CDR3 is TGTGCCACCAGCAGAGATATGCTGAGCTCCTACAATGAGCAGTTCTTC. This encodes CATSRDMLSSYNEQFF. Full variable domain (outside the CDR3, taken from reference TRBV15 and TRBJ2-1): DAMVIQNPRYQVTQFGKPVTLSCSQTLNHNVMYWYQQKSSQAPKLLFHYYDKDFNNEADTPDNFQSRRPNTSFCFLDIRSPGLGDTAMYLCATSRDMLSSYNEQFFGPGTRLTVL.

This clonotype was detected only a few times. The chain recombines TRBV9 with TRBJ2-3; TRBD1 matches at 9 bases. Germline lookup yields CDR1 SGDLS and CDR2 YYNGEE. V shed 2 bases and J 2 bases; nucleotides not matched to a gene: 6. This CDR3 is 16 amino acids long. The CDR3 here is CASSVMTGGDTDTQYF. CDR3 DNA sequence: TGTGCCAGCAGCGTCATGACAGGGGGGGACACAGATACGCAGTATTTT.

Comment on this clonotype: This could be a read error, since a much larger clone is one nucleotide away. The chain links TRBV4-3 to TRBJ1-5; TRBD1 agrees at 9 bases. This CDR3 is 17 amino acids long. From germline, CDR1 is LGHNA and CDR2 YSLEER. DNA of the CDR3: TGCGCCTGCAGCCAAACACACAGGGGGCTAAACAATCAGCCCCAGCATTTT. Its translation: CACSQTHRGLNNQPQHF.

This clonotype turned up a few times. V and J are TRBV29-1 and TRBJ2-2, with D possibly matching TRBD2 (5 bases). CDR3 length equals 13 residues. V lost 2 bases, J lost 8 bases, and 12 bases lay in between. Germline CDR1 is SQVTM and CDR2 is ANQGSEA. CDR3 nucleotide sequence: TGCAGCGTTGAAAACTATGAGCGGGGGGAGCTGTTTTTT. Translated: CSVENYERGELFF.

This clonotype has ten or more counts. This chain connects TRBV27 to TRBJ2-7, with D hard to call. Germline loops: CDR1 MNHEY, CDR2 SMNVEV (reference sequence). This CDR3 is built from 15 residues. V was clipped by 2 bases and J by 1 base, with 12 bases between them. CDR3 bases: TGTGCCAGCAGTTTAGCGGCAGTAGGGTCCTACGAGCAGTACTTC. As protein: CASSLAAVGSYEQYF.

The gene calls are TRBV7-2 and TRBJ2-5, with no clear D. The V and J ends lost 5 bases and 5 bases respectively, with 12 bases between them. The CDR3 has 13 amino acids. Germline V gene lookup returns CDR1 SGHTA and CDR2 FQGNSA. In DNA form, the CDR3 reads TGTGCCAGCAGCCCCGAGCGTCGGGAGACCCAGTACTTC. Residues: CASSPERRETQYF.

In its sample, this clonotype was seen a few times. DNA of the CDR3: TGTGCCAGCAGTCTAACCTCAGGGGGCGCATCTGAAGCTTTCTTT. Translating it yields CASSLTSGGASEAFF. The chain joins TRBV6-6 to TRBJ1-1; 8 bases map to TRBD1. The V segment lost 5 bases and the J segment 6 bases; nucleotides outside the gene matches: 11. Per germline, CDR1 MNHNY and CDR2 SVGAGI (reference sequence). This CDR3 is built from 15 residues.

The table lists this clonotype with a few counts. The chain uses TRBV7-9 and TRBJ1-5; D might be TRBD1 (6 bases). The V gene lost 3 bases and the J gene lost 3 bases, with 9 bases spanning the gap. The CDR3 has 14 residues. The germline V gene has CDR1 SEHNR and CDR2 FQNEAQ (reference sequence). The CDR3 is CASSLDSHNQPQHF. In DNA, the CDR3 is TGTGCCAGCAGCTTGGACAGCCACAATCAGCCCCAGCATTTT.

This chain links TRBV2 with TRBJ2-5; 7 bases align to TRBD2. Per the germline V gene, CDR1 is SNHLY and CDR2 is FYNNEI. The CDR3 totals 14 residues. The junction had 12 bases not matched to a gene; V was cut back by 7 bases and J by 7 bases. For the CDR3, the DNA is TGTGCCAGCAACGCCGGGACTACCCGCGGGACCCAGTACTTC. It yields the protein CASNAGTTRGTQYF.

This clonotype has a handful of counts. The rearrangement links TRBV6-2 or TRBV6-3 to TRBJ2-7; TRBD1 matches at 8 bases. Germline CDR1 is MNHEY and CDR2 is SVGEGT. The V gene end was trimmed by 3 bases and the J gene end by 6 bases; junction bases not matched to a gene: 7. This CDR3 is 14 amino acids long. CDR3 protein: CASSYFGQGAEQYF. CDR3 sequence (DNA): TGTGCCAGCAGTTATTTCGGACAGGGCGCCGAGCAGTACTTC.

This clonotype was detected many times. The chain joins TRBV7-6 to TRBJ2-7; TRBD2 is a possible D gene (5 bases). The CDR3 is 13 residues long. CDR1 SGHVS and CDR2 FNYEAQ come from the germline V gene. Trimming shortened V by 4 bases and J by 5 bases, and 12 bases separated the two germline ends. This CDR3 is CASSWGVKDEQYF. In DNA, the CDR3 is TGTGCCAGCAGCTGGGGAGTGAAGGACGAGCAGTACTTC.

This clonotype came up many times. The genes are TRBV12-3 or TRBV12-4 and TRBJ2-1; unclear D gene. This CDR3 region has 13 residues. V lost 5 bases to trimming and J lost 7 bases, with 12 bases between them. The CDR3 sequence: CASSLRLGNEQFF. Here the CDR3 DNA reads TGTGCCAGCAGTCTACGACTGGGGAATGAGCAGTTCTTC.

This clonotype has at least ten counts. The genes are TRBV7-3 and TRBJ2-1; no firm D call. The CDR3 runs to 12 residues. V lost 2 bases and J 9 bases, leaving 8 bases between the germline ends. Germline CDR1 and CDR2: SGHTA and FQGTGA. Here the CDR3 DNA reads TGTGCCAGCAGCTTACAATCGCGTGAGCAGTTCTTC. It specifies CASSLQSREQFF.

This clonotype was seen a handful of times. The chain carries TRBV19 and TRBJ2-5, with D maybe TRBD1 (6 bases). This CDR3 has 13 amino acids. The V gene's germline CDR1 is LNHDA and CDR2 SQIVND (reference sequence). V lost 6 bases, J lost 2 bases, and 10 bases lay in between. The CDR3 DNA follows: TGTGCCAGTAGACGGACAGCGCAAGAGACCCAGTACTTC. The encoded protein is CASRRTAQETQYF.

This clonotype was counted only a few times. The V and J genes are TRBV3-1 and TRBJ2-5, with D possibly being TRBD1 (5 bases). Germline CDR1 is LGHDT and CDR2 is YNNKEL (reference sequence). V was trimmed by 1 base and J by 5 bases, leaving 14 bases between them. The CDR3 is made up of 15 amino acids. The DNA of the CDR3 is TGTGCCAGCAGCCAAGTAAGGGGATACGGGGAGACCCAGTACTTC. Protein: CASSQVRGYGETQYF.

The CDR3 DNA follows: TGTGCCATCAGTGGCCCGGACAGGGGGCTATCACCCCTCCACTTT. Translating gives CAISGPDRGLSPLHF. The chain combines TRBV10-3 with TRBJ1-6, with TRBD1 matching 11 bases. After removal of 4 bases from V and 10 bases from J, the junction contained 6 bases not matched to a gene. The germline CDR1 and CDR2 sequences are ENHRY and SYGVKD. The CDR3 spans 15 residues.

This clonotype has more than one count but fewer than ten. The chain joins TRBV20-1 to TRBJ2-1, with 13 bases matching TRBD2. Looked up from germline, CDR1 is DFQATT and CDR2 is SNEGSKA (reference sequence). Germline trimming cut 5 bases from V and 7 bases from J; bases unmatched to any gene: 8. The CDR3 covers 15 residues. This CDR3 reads CSAWGGTSGVNEQFF. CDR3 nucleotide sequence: TGCAGTGCTTGGGGGGGGACTAGCGGGGTAAATGAGCAGTTCTTC.